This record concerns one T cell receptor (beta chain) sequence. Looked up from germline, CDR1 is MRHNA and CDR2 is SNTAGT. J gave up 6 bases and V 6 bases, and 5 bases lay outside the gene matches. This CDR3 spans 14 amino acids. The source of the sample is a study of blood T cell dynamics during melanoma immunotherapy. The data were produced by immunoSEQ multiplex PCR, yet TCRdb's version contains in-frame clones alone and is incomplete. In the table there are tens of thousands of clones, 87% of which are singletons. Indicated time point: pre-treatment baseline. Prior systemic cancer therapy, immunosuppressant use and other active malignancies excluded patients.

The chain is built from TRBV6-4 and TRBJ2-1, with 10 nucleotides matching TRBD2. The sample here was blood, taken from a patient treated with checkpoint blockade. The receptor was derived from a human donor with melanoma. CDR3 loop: CASSLAGGSNEQFF. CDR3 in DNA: TGTGCCAGCAGCTTAGCGGGAGGTAGCAATGAGCAGTTCTTC.